The clone carrying this TCR beta chain was counted once. The sample is drawn from a study of cytomegalovirus exposure and HLA in healthy donors. The V segment lost 2 bases and the J segment 3 bases; nucleotides outside the gene matches: 3. The CDR3 spans 14 residues. Germline V gives CDR1 LNHNV, CDR2 YYDKDF (reference sequence). A multiplex PCR was run with 60 Vbeta primers and 13 Jbeta primers. Produced via immunoSEQ multiplex PCR; TCRdb's table is partial and in-frame only. The table records about 98,000 clones, about 80% of them present only once. The clonotype originates from a young man in good health and CMV-seropositive. The chain links TRBV15 to TRBJ2-5, with 7 bases fitting TRBD1. The sample was PBMCs. The CDR3 loop reads CATSRTGTEETQYF. The CDR3 DNA sequence: TGTGCCACCAGCAGAACCGGGACAGAAGAGACCCAGTACTTC.